The present TCR beta chain was sequenced within a study of T cell responses to AZD1222 COVID-19 vaccine. Looking at the study overall: Second-dose intervals of approximately 4 or approximately 12 weeks were pooled. Broader study findings: Seropositivity was recorded at baseline in only a handful of AZD1222 recipients.

Method: immunoSEQ multiplex PCR; TCRdb's copy keeps in-frame clones and lacks some. The sample has about 130,000 clones, roughly 90% seen once; the top ten hold around 2.8%. Looked up from germline, CDR1 is SGHVS and CDR2 is FNYEAQ. The CDR3 is 15 amino acids. V was pared by 4 bases and J by 3 bases, with 14 bases between. In regard to this clone: Its antigen remains unknown.

The genes are TRBV7-6 and TRBJ2-3; TRBD2 is a possible D gene (6 bases). The starting material was peripheral blood, obtained on day 0 of AZD1222 vaccination. The sequence derives from an adult in good health. CDR3 DNA: TGTGCCAGCAGCTCCAGACTAGGGTTTACAGATACGCAGTATTTT. Protein sequence: CASSSRLGFTDTQYF.